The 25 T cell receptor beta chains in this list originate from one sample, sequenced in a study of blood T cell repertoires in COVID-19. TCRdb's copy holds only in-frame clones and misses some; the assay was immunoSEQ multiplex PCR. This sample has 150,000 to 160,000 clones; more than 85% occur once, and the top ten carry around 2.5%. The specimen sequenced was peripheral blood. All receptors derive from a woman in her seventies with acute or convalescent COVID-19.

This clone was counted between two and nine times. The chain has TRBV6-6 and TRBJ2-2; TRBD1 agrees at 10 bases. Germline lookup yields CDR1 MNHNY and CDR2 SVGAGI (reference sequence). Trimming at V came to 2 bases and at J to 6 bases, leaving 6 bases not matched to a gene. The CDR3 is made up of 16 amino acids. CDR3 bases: TGTGCCAGCAGTTACCCGGCCGGGACAGGGGCCGGGGAGCTGTTTTTT. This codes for CASSYPAGTGAGELFF.

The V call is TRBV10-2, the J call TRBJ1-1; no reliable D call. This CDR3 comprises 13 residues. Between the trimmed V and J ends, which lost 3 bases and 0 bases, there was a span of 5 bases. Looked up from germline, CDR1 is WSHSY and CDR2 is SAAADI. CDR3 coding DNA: TGCGCCAGCAGTGACAGTCTGAACACTGAAGCTTTCTTT. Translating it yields CASSDSLNTEAFF.

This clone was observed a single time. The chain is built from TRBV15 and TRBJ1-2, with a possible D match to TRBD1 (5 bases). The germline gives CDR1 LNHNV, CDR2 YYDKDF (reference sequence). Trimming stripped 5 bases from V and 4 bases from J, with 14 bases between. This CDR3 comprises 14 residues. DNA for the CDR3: TGTGCCACCAGCCCCCGGAGGGGTCCCTATGGCTACACCTTC. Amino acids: CATSPRRGPYGYTF.

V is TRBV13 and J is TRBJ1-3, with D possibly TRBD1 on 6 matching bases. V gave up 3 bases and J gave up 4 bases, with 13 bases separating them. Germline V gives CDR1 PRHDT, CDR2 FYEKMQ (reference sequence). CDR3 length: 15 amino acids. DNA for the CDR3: TGTGCCAGCAGCTTTCACAGGGATCTGGGAAACACCATATATTTT. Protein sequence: CASSFHRDLGNTIYF.

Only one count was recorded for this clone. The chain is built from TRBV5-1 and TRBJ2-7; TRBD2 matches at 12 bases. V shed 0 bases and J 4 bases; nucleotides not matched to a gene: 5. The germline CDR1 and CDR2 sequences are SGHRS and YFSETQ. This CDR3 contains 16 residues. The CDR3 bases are TGCGCCAGCAGCTTGGGACTAGCGGGGGCCGGTTACGAGCAGTACTTC. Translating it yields CASSLGLAGAGYEQYF.

The CDR3 reads CAIRGTGENYEQYV. The CDR3 nucleotides are TGTGCCATTCGAGGGACAGGGGAGAACTACGAGCAGTACGTC. The rearrangement links TRBV10-3 to TRBJ2-7, with TRBD1 identical over 10 bases. CDR3 length: 14 residues. Trimming cost V 9 bases and J 3 bases; bases outside gene matches: 8. Looked up from germline, CDR1 is ENHRY and CDR2 is SYGVKD.

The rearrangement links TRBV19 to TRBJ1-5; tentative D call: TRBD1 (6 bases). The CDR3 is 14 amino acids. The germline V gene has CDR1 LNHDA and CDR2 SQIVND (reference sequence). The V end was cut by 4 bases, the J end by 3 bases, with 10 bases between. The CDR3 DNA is TGTGCCAGTAGTAGGACAGAAAACAATCAGCCCCAGCATTTT. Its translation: CASSRTENNQPQHF.

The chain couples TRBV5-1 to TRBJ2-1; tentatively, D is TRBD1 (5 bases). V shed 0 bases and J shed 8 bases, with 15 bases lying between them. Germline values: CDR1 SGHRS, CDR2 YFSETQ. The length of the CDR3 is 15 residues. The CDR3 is CASSLVGAGLDEQFF. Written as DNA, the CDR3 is TGCGCCAGCAGCTTGGTTGGGGCAGGCTTAGATGAGCAGTTCTTC.

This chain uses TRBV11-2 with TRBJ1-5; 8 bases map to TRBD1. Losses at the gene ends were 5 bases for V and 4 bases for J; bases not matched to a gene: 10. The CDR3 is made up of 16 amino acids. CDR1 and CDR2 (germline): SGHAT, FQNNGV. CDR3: CASSVGQGGRNQPQHF. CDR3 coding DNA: TGTGCCAGCAGCGTAGGACAGGGAGGCAGGAATCAGCCCCAGCATTTT.

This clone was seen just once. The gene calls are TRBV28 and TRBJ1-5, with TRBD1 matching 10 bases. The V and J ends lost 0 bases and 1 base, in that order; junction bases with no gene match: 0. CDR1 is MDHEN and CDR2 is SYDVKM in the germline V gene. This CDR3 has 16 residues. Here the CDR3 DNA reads TGTGCCAGCAGTTTATGGGGACAGGGGAGCAATCAGCCCCAGCATTTT. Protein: CASSLWGQGSNQPQHF.

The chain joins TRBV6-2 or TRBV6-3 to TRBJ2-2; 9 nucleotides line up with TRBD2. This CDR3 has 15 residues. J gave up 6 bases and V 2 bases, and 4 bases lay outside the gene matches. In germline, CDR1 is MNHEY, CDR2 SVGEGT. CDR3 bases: TGTGCCAGCAGTTACGCGATAGCGGGGGCCGGGGAGCTGTTTTTT. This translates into CASSYAIAGAGELFF.

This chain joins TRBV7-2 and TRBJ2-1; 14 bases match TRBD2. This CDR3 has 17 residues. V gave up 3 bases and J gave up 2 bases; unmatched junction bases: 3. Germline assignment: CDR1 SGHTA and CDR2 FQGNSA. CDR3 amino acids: CASSLRGLAGAYNEQFF. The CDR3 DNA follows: TGTGCCAGCAGCTTGCGGGGACTAGCGGGGGCCTACAATGAGCAGTTCTTC.

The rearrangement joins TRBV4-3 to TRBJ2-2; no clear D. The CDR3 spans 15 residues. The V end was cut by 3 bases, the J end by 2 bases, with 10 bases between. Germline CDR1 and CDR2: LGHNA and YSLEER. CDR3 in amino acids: CASSHQSINTGELFF. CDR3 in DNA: TGCGCCAGCAGCCACCAGTCAATTAACACCGGGGAGCTGTTTTTT.

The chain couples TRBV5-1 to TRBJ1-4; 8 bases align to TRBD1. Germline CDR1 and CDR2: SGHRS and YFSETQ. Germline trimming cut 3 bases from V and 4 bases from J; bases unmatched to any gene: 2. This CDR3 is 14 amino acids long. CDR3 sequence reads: CASSWTGSNEKLFF. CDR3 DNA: TGCGCCAGCAGCTGGACAGGGAGTAATGAAAAACTGTTTTTT.

The CDR3, as DNA: TGTGCCAGCAGCCAACCGGGACTCGGTTTTGAGACCCAGTACTTC. This encodes CASSQPGLGFETQYF. The chain has TRBV11-1 and TRBJ2-5, with D perhaps TRBD2 (6 bases). With 5 bases removed from V and 5 bases from J, the gap between germline ends came to 18 bases. The CDR3 consists of 15 residues. Germline V gene data show CDR1 as SGHAT and CDR2 as FQDESV (reference sequence). The full variable domain, completed using reference TRBV11-1 and TRBJ2-5, is EAEVAQSPRYKITEKSQAVAFWCDPISGHATLYWYRQILGQGPELLVQFQDESVVDDSQLPKDRFSAERLKGVDSTLKIQPAELGDSAMYLCASSQPGLGFETQYFGPGTRLLVL.

The chain's CDR3 is CATSRDGGHPADTIYF. The CDR3 DNA is TGTGCCACCAGCAGAGATGGGGGACATCCGGCGGACACCATATATTTT. This sequence joins TRBV15 and TRBJ1-3; weak D call: TRBD1 (6 bases). Germline V gene sequence: CDR1 LNHNV, CDR2 YYDKDF (reference sequence). This CDR3 has 16 residues. V was pared by 0 bases and J by 8 bases, with 17 bases between.

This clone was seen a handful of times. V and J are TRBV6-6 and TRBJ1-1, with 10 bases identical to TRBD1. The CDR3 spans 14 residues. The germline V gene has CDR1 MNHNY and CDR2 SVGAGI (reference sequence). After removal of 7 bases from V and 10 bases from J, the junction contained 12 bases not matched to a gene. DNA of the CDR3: TGTGCCAGCATTTCGGGGATCCGGGACAGGGGAGCTTTCTTT. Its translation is CASISGIRDRGAFF.

The CDR3 region has the DNA TGTGCCAGCAGCGCCCTCGGAGAACAGGGGGACGAGCAGTACGTC. Protein sequence: CASSALGEQGDEQYV. This chain joins TRBV9 and TRBJ2-7, with 8 bases that match TRBD1. The CDR3 runs to 15 residues. J gave up 5 bases and V 3 bases, and 10 bases lay outside the gene matches. The germline gives CDR1 SGDLS, CDR2 YYNGEE.

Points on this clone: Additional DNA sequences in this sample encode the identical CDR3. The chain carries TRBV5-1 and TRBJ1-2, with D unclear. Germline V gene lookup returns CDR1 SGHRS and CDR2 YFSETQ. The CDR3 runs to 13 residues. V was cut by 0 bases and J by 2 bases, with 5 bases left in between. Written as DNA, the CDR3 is TGCGCCAGCAGCTTGGGCGGGAACTATGGCTACACCTTC. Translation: CASSLGGNYGYTF. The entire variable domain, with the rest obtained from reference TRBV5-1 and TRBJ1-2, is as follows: KAGVTQTPRYLIKTRGQQVTLSCSPISGHRSVSWYQQTPGQGLQFLFEYFSETQRNKGNFPGRFSGRQFSNSRSEMNVSTLELGDSALYLCASSLGGNYGYTFGSGTRLTVV.

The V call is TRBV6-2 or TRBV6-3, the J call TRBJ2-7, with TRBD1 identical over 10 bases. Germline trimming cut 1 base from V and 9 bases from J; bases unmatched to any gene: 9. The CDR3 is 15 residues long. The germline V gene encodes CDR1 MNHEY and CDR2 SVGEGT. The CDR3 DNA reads TGTGCCAGCAGTTACTATGGGACAGGGGCCCATGCGCAGTACTTC. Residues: CASSYYGTGAHAQYF.

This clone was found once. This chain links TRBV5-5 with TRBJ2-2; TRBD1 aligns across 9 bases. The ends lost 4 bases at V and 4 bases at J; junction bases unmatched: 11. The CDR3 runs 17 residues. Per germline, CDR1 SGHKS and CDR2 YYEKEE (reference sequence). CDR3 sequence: CASSGGQGPTGTGELFF. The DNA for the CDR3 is TGTGCCAGCAGCGGTGGACAGGGGCCAACGGGCACCGGGGAGCTGTTTTTT.

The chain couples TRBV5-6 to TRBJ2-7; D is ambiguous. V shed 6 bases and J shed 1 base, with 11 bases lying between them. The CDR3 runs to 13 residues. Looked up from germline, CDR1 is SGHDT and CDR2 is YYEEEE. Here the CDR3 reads CASTRGRSYEQYV. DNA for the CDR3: TGTGCCAGCACACGTGGCAGGTCCTACGAGCAGTACGTC.

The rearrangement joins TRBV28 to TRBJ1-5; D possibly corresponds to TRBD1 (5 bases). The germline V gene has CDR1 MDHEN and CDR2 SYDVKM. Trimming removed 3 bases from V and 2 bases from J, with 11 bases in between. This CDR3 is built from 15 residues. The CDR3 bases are TGTGCCAGCAGTTTTGGAGGGGCCCGCAATCAGCCCCAGCATTTT. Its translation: CASSFGGARNQPQHF.

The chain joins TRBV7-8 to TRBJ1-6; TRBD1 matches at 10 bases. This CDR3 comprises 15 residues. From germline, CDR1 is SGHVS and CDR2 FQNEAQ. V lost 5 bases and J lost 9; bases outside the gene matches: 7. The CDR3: CASSARQGAGSPLHF. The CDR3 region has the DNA TGTGCCAGCAGCGCCCGACAGGGGGCAGGTTCACCCCTCCACTTT.

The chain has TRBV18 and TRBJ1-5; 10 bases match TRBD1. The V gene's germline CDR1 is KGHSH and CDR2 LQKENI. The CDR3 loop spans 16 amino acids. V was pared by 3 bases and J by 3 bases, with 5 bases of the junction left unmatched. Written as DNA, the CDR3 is TGTGCCAGCTCACCCACCGGGACAGGGGACAATCAGCCCCAGCATTTT. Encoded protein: CASSPTGTGDNQPQHF.